The rows below give T cell receptor beta chains drawn from one sample of a study. TCRdb called the 5' RACE reads again in MiXCR, with one record for every CDR3 protein. The table lists 35,000 to 55,000 distinct CDR3 sequences, roughly 23% of them singletons. Sequenced input: Tregs sorted from a lymph node. The origin of the receptors is a female donor with breast cancer. CDR3s include the opening cysteine and the closing phenylalanine or tryptophan. The order of the fields is D gene, clone size, V gene, J gene, CDR3 DNA, CDR3 protein. The D gene is left open where the match is weak. Clone size, where shown, is once, few, many, or a class for clones that have expanded.

>-|many|TRBV4-1|TRBJ1-6
TGCGCCAGCAGCCGCGAGACAGATAATAATTCACCCCTCCACTTT
CASSRETDNNSPLHF
>-|few|TRBV20-1|TRBJ1-2
TGCAGTGCTAGCGTGAGACTGGGAGGCTACACCTTC
CSASVRLGGYTF
>-|-|TRBV25-1|TRBJ2-1
TGTGCCAGCAGTGAATTCGGTAGGGGCAATGAGCAGTTCTTC
CASSEFGRGNEQFF
>-|many|TRBV9|TRBJ1-2
TGTGCCAGCAGCAGCCGGGGAGGCTACACCTTC
CASSSRGGYTF
>-|-|TRBV27|TRBJ1-1
TGTGCCAGCAGTCCCGGGGATTTGAACACTGAAGCTTTCTTT
CASSPGDLNTEAFF
>-|-|TRBV18|TRBJ1-5
TGTGCCAGCTCACCCCAGACAGCTTTGGGTAGCAATCAGCCCCAGCATTTT
CASSPQTALGSNQPQHF
>TRBD2|-|TRBV5-5|TRBJ2-5
TGTACCAGCAGCTTAGCGGGCCTCCAGGAGACCCAGTACTTC
CTSSLAGLQETQYF
>-|-|TRBV6-6|TRBJ1-2
TGTGCCAGCAGTTACGACGGTGGCTACACCTTC
CASSYDGGYTF
>-|many|TRBV6-1|TRBJ1-1
TGTGCCAGCAGTGAAATCGGCAGATCTGAAGCTTTCTTT
CASSEIGRSEAFF
>-|-|TRBV7-2|TRBJ2-1
TGTGCCAGCAGCCAACTCTCTGGGGGGTCCTACAATGAGCAGTTCTTC
CASSQLSGGSYNEQFF
>-|many|TRBV28|TRBJ1-2
TGTGCCTCTAATCTCAAGGGATATGGCTACACCTTC
CASNLKGYGYTF
>TRBD1|-|TRBV20-1|TRBJ1-2
TGCAGTGCTGGGGGGGGAGACAGGGCATACGGCTACACCTTC
CSAGGGDRAYGYTF
>TRBD2|few|TRBV20-1|TRBJ2-3
TGCAGTGCTAGTCACCTACTAGCGGGAGGGTCAGATACGCAGTATTTT
CSASHLLAGGSDTQYF
>-|few|TRBV27|TRBJ2-7
TGTGCCAGCAGTTACGGACAGACTCCCTACGAGCAGTACTTC
CASSYGQTPYEQYF
>-|many|TRBV9|TRBJ2-7
TGTGCCAGCAGCGTAGGACTCAGAGGCGACGAGCAGTACTTC
CASSVGLRGDEQYF
>-|few|TRBV27|TRBJ1-2
TGTGCCAGCAGTTCGTGGGGGGCTGGCTACACCTTC
CASSSWGAGYTF
>-|-|TRBV9|TRBJ1-1
TGTGCCAGCAGCGGAGGGAGGGGGACTGAAGCTTTCTTT
CASSGGRGTEAFF
>-|many|TRBV6-1|TRBJ2-1
TGTGCCAGCGCGCAAAGGGGCTCCGAGCAGTTCTTC
CASAQRGSEQFF
>TRBD1|few|TRBV12-3/TRBV12-4|TRBJ2-7
TGTGCCAGCAGTTTACGGCAGGGGGTTTACGAGCAGTACTTC
CASSLRQGVYEQYF
>-|-|TRBV20-1|TRBJ1-2
TGCAGTGCGCGGGGGGCAGGGAGGGTTGGCTACACCTTC
CSARGAGRVGYTF
>TRBD1|-|TRBV27|TRBJ1-1
TGTGCCAGCAGTCTCGGGACAGGTTTGAGCACTGAAGCTTTCTTT
CASSLGTGLSTEAFF
>-|many|TRBV7-8|TRBJ2-1
TGTGCCAGCAGCTTAAGAGCGGCCTCCTACAATGAGCAGTTCTTC
CASSLRAASYNEQFF
>-|many|TRBV12-3/TRBV12-4|TRBJ1-1
TGTGCCAGCAGTTTGCAGGGTGAGAACACTGAAGCTTTCTTT
CASSLQGENTEAFF
>TRBD1|-|TRBV12-3/TRBV12-4|TRBJ1-5
TGTGCCAGCAGTACGGGACAGGGGCGCAATCAGCCCCAGCATTTT
CASSTGQGRNQPQHF
>-|-|TRBV5-1|TRBJ2-5
TGCGCCAGCAGGGGGTTCCAAGAGACCCAGTACTTC
CASRGFQETQYF
>-|few|TRBV7-9|TRBJ1-1
TGTGCCAGCAGCTCGGACGGTTTCACTGAAGCTTTCTTT
CASSSDGFTEAFF
>-|many|TRBV7-9|TRBJ2-1
TGTGCCAGCAGCTCTACGATTGGAATCAATGAGCAGTTCTTC
CASSSTIGINEQFF
>TRBD1|-|TRBV7-9|TRBJ1-1
TGTGCCAGCAGCTCACCCGGGACAGGAGGGAGAGAAGCTTTCTTT
CASSSPGTGGREAFF
>-|many|TRBV12-3/TRBV12-4|TRBJ1-1
TGTGCCAGCAGTTTTCCCCCCCCGAACACTGAAGCTTTCTTT
CASSFPPPNTEAFF
>-|many|TRBV7-8|TRBJ2-3
TGTGCCAGCAGCCCAATTTCCTGGGGAGATACGCAGTATTTT
CASSPISWGDTQYF
>-|many|TRBV27|TRBJ1-4
TGTGCCAGCAGCGCGGCAGCTAATGAAAAACTGTTTTTT
CASSAAANEKLFF
>TRBD2|many|TRBV7-9|TRBJ2-3
TGTGCCAGCAGCGAGAGCGGGAGGTCTAGCACAGATACGCAGTATTTT
CASSESGRSSTDTQYF
>TRBD2|-|TRBV9|TRBJ2-2
TGTGCCAGTGGAACTAGCGTGGAAACCGGGGAGCTGTTTTTT
CASGTSVETGELFF
>-|-|TRBV20-1|TRBJ1-5
TGCAGTGCCCGCCCAAGAGGGCCCCATCAGCCCCAGCATTTT
CSARPRGPHQPQHF
>-|many|TRBV5-1|TRBJ2-7
TGCGCCAGCAGCCTCGCGATCTCCTACGAGCAGTACTTC
CASSLAISYEQYF
>-|many|TRBV6-6|TRBJ1-2
TGTGCCAGCAGCATGGGGGGGGCGAGGGGCTACACCTTC
CASSMGGARGYTF
>TRBD1|-|TRBV27|TRBJ2-7
TGTGCCAGCAGTCCTGGACAGGGGGCTAGTTACGAGCAGTACTTC
CASSPGQGASYEQYF
>-|few|TRBV5-1|TRBJ2-1
TGCGCCAGCAGCTCGACTCCATCCCTCTCGGATGAGCAGTTCTTC
CASSSTPSLSDEQFF
>-|-|TRBV7-9|TRBJ2-7
TGTGCCAGCAGCTTAGTCGGGAGTAGAGGCGAGCAGTACTTC
CASSLVGSRGEQYF
>-|-|TRBV7-3|TRBJ2-2
TGTGCCAGCAGCTTAATCACCGGGGAGCTGTTTTTT
CASSLITGELFF
>TRBD2|-|TRBV12-3/TRBV12-4|TRBJ2-1
TGTGCCAGCAGTTTAGCGCGCGGGAGAGGAAGCAATGAGCAGTTCTTC
CASSLARGRGSNEQFF
>TRBD1|few|TRBV5-5|TRBJ1-5
TGTGCCAGCAGCTTGCTAAGACAGGGAATTGGGGGGAGCAATCAGCCCCAGCATTTT
CASSLLRQGIGGSNQPQHF
>-|-|TRBV6-5|TRBJ1-2
TGTGCCAGCACTTCACGGGGGGGGAGCTATGGCTACACCTTC
CASTSRGGSYGYTF
>TRBD1|-|TRBV5-1|TRBJ1-2
TGCGCCAGCAGCTCCCAAACAGGGGAAAATGGCTACACCTTC
CASSSQTGENGYTF
>TRBD2|few|TRBV28|TRBJ2-1
TGTGCCAGCAGTTCCGCTCGAGTAGTAGCGGGAGGGGGTGAGCAGTTCTTC
CASSSARVVAGGGEQFF
>-|many|TRBV27|TRBJ1-1
TGTGCCAGCAGTTGGAATAGGAACACTGAAGCTTTCTTT
CASSWNRNTEAFF